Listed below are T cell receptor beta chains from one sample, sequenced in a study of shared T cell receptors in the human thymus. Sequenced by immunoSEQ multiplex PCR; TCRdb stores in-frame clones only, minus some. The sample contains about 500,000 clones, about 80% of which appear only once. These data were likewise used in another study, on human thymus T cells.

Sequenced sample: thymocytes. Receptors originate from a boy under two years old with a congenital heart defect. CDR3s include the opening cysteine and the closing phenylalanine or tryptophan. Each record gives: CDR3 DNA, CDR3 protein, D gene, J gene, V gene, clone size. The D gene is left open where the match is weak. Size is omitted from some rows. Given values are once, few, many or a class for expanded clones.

CDR3nt: TGTGCCAGCAGCTTAGGGGGCAGTCGCAAGCCCCAGCATTTT
CDR3aa: CASSLGGSRKPQHF
d_gene: -
j_gene: TRBJ1-5
v_gene: TRBV11-2
abundance: -

CDR3nt: TGTGCCAGCACCATGGGAGGGGGTGAACAAGAGACCCAGTACTTC
CDR3aa: CASTMGGGEQETQYF
d_gene: -
j_gene: TRBJ2-5
v_gene: TRBV28
abundance: -

CDR3nt: TGTGCCAGCAGCGTAGTACAGGGTACCTACAATGAGCAGTTCTTC
CDR3aa: CASSVVQGTYNEQFF
d_gene: -
j_gene: TRBJ2-1
v_gene: TRBV9
abundance: -

CDR3nt: TGCAGCGTTGAGGCGGGGAGTTCTTACGGCTACACCTTC
CDR3aa: CSVEAGSSYGYTF
d_gene: -
j_gene: TRBJ1-2
v_gene: TRBV29-1
abundance: few

CDR3nt: TGTGCCAGCAGCCAGGGGTACGAGCAGTACTTC
CDR3aa: CASSQGYEQYF
d_gene: -
j_gene: TRBJ2-7
v_gene: TRBV13
abundance: -

CDR3nt: TGCGCCAGCAGCCTCGACAGGGCCGGGTCAAACATTCAGTACTTC
CDR3aa: CASSLDRAGSNIQYF
d_gene: TRBD1
j_gene: TRBJ2-4
v_gene: TRBV4-3
abundance: once

CDR3nt: TGTGCCAGCAGTGCGGTCAGGCCCTACGAGCAGTACTTC
CDR3aa: CASSAVRPYEQYF
d_gene: -
j_gene: TRBJ2-7
v_gene: TRBV6-1
abundance: -

CDR3nt: TGTGCCACCAGCAATTACAAGAAGGGGCCGAGCAATCAGCCCCAGCATTTT
CDR3aa: CATSNYKKGPSNQPQHF
d_gene: -
j_gene: TRBJ1-5
v_gene: TRBV15
abundance: -

CDR3nt: TGTGCCAGTATTAGGACTAGCGGGAACTACGAGCAGTACTTC
CDR3aa: CASIRTSGNYEQYF
d_gene: TRBD2
j_gene: TRBJ2-7
v_gene: TRBV27
abundance: -

CDR3nt: TGTGCCAGCAGCCGGAGCGCCAAACGGGGGGCAGATACGCAGTATTTT
CDR3aa: CASSRSAKRGADTQYF
d_gene: TRBD2
j_gene: TRBJ2-3
v_gene: TRBV5-5
abundance: once

CDR3nt: TGTGCCAGCAGCTTAGCGACAGACAATGAGCAGTTCTTC
CDR3aa: CASSLATDNEQFF
d_gene: -
j_gene: TRBJ2-1
v_gene: TRBV7-8
abundance: few

CDR3nt: TGTGCCAGCAGCGCCACAGGGGAAGAGACCCAGTACTTC
CDR3aa: CASSATGEETQYF
d_gene: TRBD1
j_gene: TRBJ2-5
v_gene: TRBV9
abundance: -

CDR3nt: TGTGCCAGCATCCAGGACAGGGGCTACGAGCAGTACTTC
CDR3aa: CASIQDRGYEQYF
d_gene: -
j_gene: TRBJ2-7
v_gene: TRBV21-1
abundance: -

CDR3nt: TGTGCCACCGCGGGACAGATTAATGAAAAACTGTTTTTT
CDR3aa: CATAGQINEKLFF
d_gene: TRBD1
j_gene: TRBJ1-4
v_gene: TRBV10-3
abundance: -

CDR3nt: TGTGCCAGCAGTGAAGGGCTCTCGGGATGCGAAGGCTACACCTTC
CDR3aa: CASSEGLSGCEGYTF
d_gene: -
j_gene: TRBJ1-2
v_gene: TRBV25-1
abundance: -

CDR3nt: TGTGCCACGGAGGGGCGCGGCCTAGGTGAGCAGTACTTC
CDR3aa: CATEGRGLGEQYF
d_gene: -
j_gene: TRBJ2-7
v_gene: TRBV30
abundance: -

CDR3nt: TGTGCCAGCAGCGCCCTGACTAGCGGGCAAGAGACCCAGTACTTC
CDR3aa: CASSALTSGQETQYF
d_gene: TRBD2
j_gene: TRBJ2-5
v_gene: TRBV11-3
abundance: -

CDR3nt: TGTGCCATCGGGGGTGTTCCGGGACAGGGGACGGACAGCACTGAAGCTTTCTTT
CDR3aa: CAIGGVPGQGTDSTEAFF
d_gene: TRBD1
j_gene: TRBJ1-1
v_gene: TRBV10-3
abundance: -

CDR3nt: TGTGCCAGCAGCGATGTAAACACTGAAGCTTTCTTT
CDR3aa: CASSDVNTEAFF
d_gene: -
j_gene: TRBJ1-1
v_gene: TRBV9
abundance: -

CDR3nt: TGTGCCAGCAGCCAGAAGTATGGGGCCGCGGACTACGAGCAGTACTTC
CDR3aa: CASSQKYGAADYEQYF
d_gene: -
j_gene: TRBJ2-7
v_gene: TRBV5-6
abundance: -

CDR3nt: TGTGCCAGCAGCTTAGGGGACAGGGATGGCTACACCTTC
CDR3aa: CASSLGDRDGYTF
d_gene: TRBD1
j_gene: TRBJ1-2
v_gene: TRBV7-8
abundance: -

CDR3nt: TGTGCCAGCAGCCAAGACAGCGGGAGGATTTCCCACGAGCAGTACTTC
CDR3aa: CASSQDSGRISHEQYF
d_gene: TRBD2
j_gene: TRBJ2-7
v_gene: TRBV4-2
abundance: -

CDR3nt: TGTGCCAGCACCCACCGGAGCTCCTACGAGCAGTACTTC
CDR3aa: CASTHRSSYEQYF
d_gene: -
j_gene: TRBJ2-7
v_gene: TRBV6-6
abundance: -

CDR3nt: TGTGCCAGCAGCTTAGGGCTCCGGGACAGGGGGTCCGGCAATCAGCCCCAGCATTTT
CDR3aa: CASSLGLRDRGSGNQPQHF
d_gene: TRBD1
j_gene: TRBJ1-5
v_gene: TRBV7-9
abundance: -

CDR3nt: TGTGCCTGGAGTGTACAAGGACTAGCGGGAGATACGCAGTATTTT
CDR3aa: CAWSVQGLAGDTQYF
d_gene: TRBD2
j_gene: TRBJ2-3
v_gene: TRBV30
abundance: -

CDR3nt: TGTGCCTGGAGTGAGACTAGCCAAGAGACCCAGTACTTC
CDR3aa: CAWSETSQETQYF
d_gene: -
j_gene: TRBJ2-5
v_gene: TRBV30
abundance: -

CDR3nt: TGCAGCGTTGAACCGAGAGGGGGAGACTCCTACGAGCAGTACTTC
CDR3aa: CSVEPRGGDSYEQYF
d_gene: -
j_gene: TRBJ2-7
v_gene: TRBV29-1
abundance: -

CDR3nt: TGTGCCAGTAGCATCGACAGGGACGTGAACGAGCAGTACTTC
CDR3aa: CASSIDRDVNEQYF
d_gene: TRBD1
j_gene: TRBJ2-7
v_gene: TRBV19
abundance: -

CDR3nt: TGTGCCAGCACCGTTAGGGGCGGGGGGGCGGGCGGGGAGCTGTTTTTT
CDR3aa: CASTVRGGGAGGELFF
d_gene: TRBD2
j_gene: TRBJ2-2
v_gene: TRBV27
abundance: -

CDR3nt: TGCGCCAGCAGCTTGGTAGCGGGAGATTACAATGAGCAGTTCTTC
CDR3aa: CASSLVAGDYNEQFF
d_gene: TRBD2
j_gene: TRBJ2-1
v_gene: TRBV5-1
abundance: -

CDR3nt: TGCGCCAGCACCCTCCAAGATGGTGGGGAAGGACAGAGGAACAATGAGCAGTTCTTC
CDR3aa: CASTLQDGGEGQRNNEQFF
d_gene: -
j_gene: TRBJ2-1
v_gene: TRBV4-3
abundance: -

CDR3nt: TGTGCCAGCAGGGAACTGGACAGGGCCTATGGCTACACCTTC
CDR3aa: CASRELDRAYGYTF
d_gene: TRBD1
j_gene: TRBJ1-2
v_gene: TRBV7-2
abundance: -

CDR3nt: TGTGCCAGCAGCCACGATGGGATAGCGGGGAACAATGAGCAGTTCTTC
CDR3aa: CASSHDGIAGNNEQFF
d_gene: TRBD2
j_gene: TRBJ2-1
v_gene: TRBV7-9
abundance: -

CDR3nt: TGTGCCAGCAGCTGGGGGGTAGCGGGAGGTGTGATATACACAGATACGCAGTATTTT
CDR3aa: CASSWGVAGGVIYTDTQYF
d_gene: TRBD2
j_gene: TRBJ2-3
v_gene: TRBV27
abundance: -

CDR3nt: TGTGCCAGCAGCTCCGGGCCTAGCGGGGTCGGGCAGTTCTTC
CDR3aa: CASSSGPSGVGQFF
d_gene: TRBD2
j_gene: TRBJ2-1
v_gene: TRBV7-2
abundance: few

CDR3nt: TGTGCCAGCAGTATCACCGGCTCTGGAAACACCATATATTTT
CDR3aa: CASSITGSGNTIYF
d_gene: -
j_gene: TRBJ1-3
v_gene: TRBV6-1
abundance: -